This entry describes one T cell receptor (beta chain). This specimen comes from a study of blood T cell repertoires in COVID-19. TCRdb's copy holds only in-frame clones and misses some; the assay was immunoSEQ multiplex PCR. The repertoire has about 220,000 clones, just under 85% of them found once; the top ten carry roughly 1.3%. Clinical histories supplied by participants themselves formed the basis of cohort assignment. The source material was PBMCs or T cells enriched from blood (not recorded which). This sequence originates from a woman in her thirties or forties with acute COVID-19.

The CDR3 coding sequence is TGTGCCAGCAGCTCCCTCCAGGGGTACAATGAGCAGTTCTTC. Protein: CASSSLQGYNEQFF. The chain links TRBV11-2 to TRBJ2-1; D might be TRBD1 (6 bases). CDR1 is SGHAT and CDR2 is FQNNGV in the germline V gene. The CDR3 runs to 14 residues. The V end was cut by 4 bases, the J end by 4 bases, with 11 bases between.